Listed below are T cell receptor beta chains from one sample, sequenced in a study of human T cells and chemical hapten exposure. TCRdb re-called the RACE reads with MiXCR, one entry per CDR3 protein. This table has 150,000 to 200,000 distinct CDR3 sequences, about 14% appearing once. The input for sequencing was whole blood, taken in connection with sensitization to the hapten diphenylcyclopropenone (DPC). The receptor set was obtained from a woman aged 25 to 39 with alopecia areata. Some clones in this sample may be carry-over from other donors' samples. Each CDR3 is given with its conserved first and last residue. A D gene is named only where the DNA matches it firmly. Only part of the rows carry a size: once, few, many, or a class if the clone is expanded.

clone_size	j_call	v_call	d_call	cdr3_nt	cdr3_aa
few	TRBJ2-1	TRBV20-1	TRBD2	TGCAGTGCTAGTCCCCCCCCCGGGACTAGGGATAATGAGCAGTTCTTC	CSASPPPGTRDNEQFF
few	TRBJ1-5	TRBV6-2/TRBV6-3	NA	TGTGCCAGCAGTTACCGACTAGAGGGGCAGCCCCAGCATTTT	CASSYRLEGQPQHF
few	TRBJ2-5	TRBV20-1	TRBD2	TGCAGTGCTAGAGGACTAGCGGGGTACCAAGAGACCCAGTACTTC	CSARGLAGYQETQYF
NA	TRBJ1-1	TRBV5-1	NA	TGCGCCAGCAGCTTTGACGGTCGAAACGCTGTCACTGAAGCTTTCTTT	CASSFDGRNAVTEAFF
NA	TRBJ2-3	TRBV29-1	TRBD2	TGCAGCGTTGATATACTAGCGGGAGTCTCGCAGTATTTT	CSVDILAGVSQYF
few	TRBJ2-5	TRBV24-1	NA	TGTGCCACCAGTGGGGGCTCGGAGACCCAGTACTTC	CATSGGSETQYF
few	TRBJ2-1	TRBV6-2/TRBV6-3	NA	TGTGCCAGCAGTTACGCGAGCAACAATGAGCAGTTCTTC	CASSYASNNEQFF
NA	TRBJ1-2	TRBV28	TRBD1	TGTGCCAGCAGCACCAAACAGGGGGCTAACTATGGCTACACCTTC	CASSTKQGANYGYTF
few	TRBJ1-5	TRBV6-2/TRBV6-3	NA	TGTGCCAGCAGGCCGGGACAACTATACTATCAGCCCCAGCATTTT	CASRPGQLYYQPQHF
few	TRBJ2-7	TRBV28	TRBD1	TGTGCCAGCGCGTTCAGGACAGGGGTCTACGAGCAGTACTTC	CASAFRTGVYEQYF
NA	TRBJ2-1	TRBV5-1	TRBD2	TGCGCCAGCAGCAGGCCGGGACTAGCGCGGAATGAGCAGTTCTTC	CASSRPGLARNEQFF
many	TRBJ2-4	TRBV5-6	NA	TGTGCCAGCAGAGATAGGGTTTTAGCCAAAAACATTCAGTACTTC	CASRDRVLAKNIQYF
many	TRBJ2-5	TRBV7-8	NA	TGTGCCAGCAGGGATCGAGCCCAAGAGACCCAGTACTTC	CASRDRAQETQYF
few	TRBJ2-7	TRBV27	NA	TGTGCCAGCAGTTTGGCAGGCGGTACCCAGTACTTC	CASSLAGGTQYF
few	TRBJ2-1	TRBV4-2	TRBD2	TGTGCCAGCAGCCAAGAACTAGCGGGGGGGCTTGAGCAGTTCTTC	CASSQELAGGLEQFF
NA	TRBJ1-2	TRBV19	TRBD1	TGTGCCAGTAGTATACTCGGGACAGTGGGCTACACCTTC	CASSILGTVGYTF
NA	TRBJ1-2	TRBV2	TRBD1	TGTGCCAGCAGTGACGCAGGACAGGGGGCTACTGGCTACACCTTC	CASSDAGQGATGYTF
few	TRBJ1-5	TRBV27	NA	TGTGCCAGCAGTCCGAATATACTAAGCAATCAGCCCCAGCATTTT	CASSPNILSNQPQHF
NA	TRBJ1-1	TRBV27	NA	TGTGCCAGCAGTCTGGACTGGAGGGCTGAAGCTTTCTTT	CASSLDWRAEAFF
NA	TRBJ1-6	TRBV3-1	NA	TGTGCCAGCAGCCAAGATCGGGGTTCACCCCTCCACTTT	CASSQDRGSPLHF
many	TRBJ1-6	TRBV6-2/TRBV6-3	NA	TGTGCCAGCAGCCGACCGAACTCCTATAATTCACCCCTCCACTTT	CASSRPNSYNSPLHF
many	TRBJ2-2	TRBV12-3/TRBV12-4	TRBD2	TGTGCCAGCAGCTCCCGGGGGGGAAGAGGGAATCGGGAGCTGTTTTTT	CASSSRGGRGNRELFF
few	TRBJ2-5	TRBV5-1	NA	TGCGCCAGCAGCTTGGGCGGGACAGCCGGAGGCCAAGAGACCCAGTACTTC	CASSLGGTAGGQETQYF
many	TRBJ1-2	TRBV6-1	TRBD1	TGTGCCAGCAGTGTAGATGGACAGGGCGGCGGCTACACCTTC	CASSVDGQGGGYTF
few	TRBJ1-2	TRBV29-1	NA	TGCAGCGTCCTCGACAACTATGGCTACACCTTC	CSVLDNYGYTF
few	TRBJ2-7	TRBV19	NA	TGTGCCAGTAGTATAGTTGGGGGGTATACCCCCTACGAGCAGTACTTC	CASSIVGGYTPYEQYF
few	TRBJ1-5	TRBV16	NA	TGTGCCAGCAGCCTAAGACAGTCTAATCAGCCCCAGCATTTT	CASSLRQSNQPQHF
few	TRBJ2-5	TRBV7-7	TRBD1	TGTGCCAGCAGCCCCCAGACAGGGGGGGAGACCCAGTACTTC	CASSPQTGGETQYF
many	TRBJ2-6	TRBV5-1	NA	TGTGCCAGCAGCTTGGGGGTATCTGGGGCCAACGTCCTGACTTTC	CASSLGVSGANVLTF
NA	TRBJ2-1	TRBV9	NA	TGTGCCAGCAGCGGTGACTTGGGGGTCGATGAGCAGTTCTTC	CASSGDLGVDEQFF
many	TRBJ1-2	TRBV28	NA	TGTGCCAGCAGGCCAGGGCTGGTGACGGGTGGCTACACCTTC	CASRPGLVTGGYTF
NA	TRBJ1-1	TRBV6-1	NA	TGTGCCAGCAACCTGGGGGCCCAGAGGACTGAAGCTTTCTTT	CASNLGAQRTEAFF
many	TRBJ1-2	TRBV28	NA	TGTGCCAGCAGTTCTCCATCCGGTCTCTATGGCTACACCTTC	CASSSPSGLYGYTF
few	TRBJ2-7	TRBV15	NA	TGTGCCACCAGCAGGGACGTAGGGGACTACGAGCAGTACTTC	CATSRDVGDYEQYF
NA	TRBJ1-1	TRBV4-1	NA	TGCGCCAGCAGCCAAGATAGCAGCGGCATGACATCCTTGAACACTGAAGCTTTCTTT	CASSQDSSGMTSLNTEAFF
many	TRBJ2-1	TRBV19	TRBD2	TGTGCCAGTAGTATAGGGTTTACTAGCGGGAGGGTCGACAATGAGCAGTTCTTC	CASSIGFTSGRVDNEQFF
NA	TRBJ1-5	TRBV6-1	TRBD1	TGTGCCAGCAGTGAAGCTGGCCCGGACAGGAGAACTCTGTTAAGCAATCAGCCCCAGCATTTT	CASSEAGPDRRTLLSNQPQHF
NA	TRBJ2-2	TRBV19	TRBD2	TGTGCCAGTAGTATCGGACTAGCGGGGGGATCCTACACCGGGGAGCTGTTTTTT	CASSIGLAGGSYTGELFF
few	TRBJ2-3	TRBV29-1	NA	TGCAGCGTTGGGGGAATCCCAGATACGCAGTATTTT	CSVGGIPDTQYF
NA	TRBJ2-2	TRBV5-5	NA	TGTGCCAGCAGCCCCCCCAACACGGCCGGGGAGCTGTTTTTT	CASSPPNTAGELFF
many	TRBJ1-2	TRBV28	NA	TGTGCCAGCAGTTCCGACAGGTGGGATGGCTACACCTTC	CASSSDRWDGYTF
many	TRBJ1-1	TRBV20-1	TRBD1	TGCAGTGCTTTTAAGGGGGCTCGGGGCACTGAAGCTTTCTTT	CSAFKGARGTEAFF
many	TRBJ2-1	TRBV12-3/TRBV12-4	TRBD1	TGTGCCAGCAGTACCTGGGACAGGGTAGGCAATGAGCAGTTCTTC	CASSTWDRVGNEQFF
NA	TRBJ2-7	TRBV11-2	TRBD1	TGTGCCAGCAGCCCTACCGGGACAGGCCGGCCCGAGCAGTACTTC	CASSPTGTGRPEQYF
few	TRBJ2-3	TRBV21-1	NA	TGTGCCAGCAGCAGAGGTGGTCGGGGGACGATGGGTAGCACAGATACGCAGTATTTT	CASSRGGRGTMGSTDTQYF
many	TRBJ2-1	TRBV27	NA	TGTGCCAGCAGTACCCGGCCACCGGCTCGGTTCTTC	CASSTRPPARFF
few	TRBJ1-2	TRBV28	TRBD1	TGTGCCAGCAGTTTGCCTCCGGGACAGGGGAGCTATGGCTACACCTTC	CASSLPPGQGSYGYTF
NA	TRBJ2-1	TRBV7-6	TRBD2	TGTGCCAGCAGCTTAGTTCCCTTTAGCGGGGGGGCCTACAATGAGCAGTTCTTC	CASSLVPFSGGAYNEQFF
NA	TRBJ1-5	TRBV21-1	NA	TGTGCCAGCAGCAAATACAACAGGGGTCTTAGCAATCAGCCCCAGCATTTT	CASSKYNRGLSNQPQHF
few	TRBJ2-7	TRBV27	NA	TGTGCCAGCAGTTCAAGATTGAAGGGAGTCTACGAGCAGTACTTC	CASSSRLKGVYEQYF
few	TRBJ2-2	TRBV7-9	TRBD1	TGTGCCAGCAGGCCCTGGGACAGGGGTAAACCCGGGGAGCTGTTTTTT	CASRPWDRGKPGELFF
few	TRBJ2-7	TRBV28	TRBD1	TGTGCCAGCAGCCCCGAGAGGACAGGGAGGCGCGAGCAGTACTTC	CASSPERTGRREQYF
few	TRBJ2-2	TRBV6-6	TRBD2	TGTGCCAGCAGGACTAGCGGGAGGGCGAACACCGGGGAGCTGTTTTTT	CASRTSGRANTGELFF
NA	TRBJ1-5	TRBV28	TRBD1	TGTGCCAGCAGCCAGACAGGGAGGTCACGGAATCAGCCCCAGCATTTT	CASSQTGRSRNQPQHF
many	TRBJ1-1	TRBV3-1	TRBD1	TGTGCCAGCAGCCCGACAGGGGAGGTTGAAGCTTTCTTT	CASSPTGEVEAFF
NA	TRBJ1-2	TRBV7-8	NA	TGTGCCAGCAGCTTATGGGGAATAGAGGGGATAACCTATGGCTACACCTTC	CASSLWGIEGITYGYTF